The 20 T cell receptor beta chains listed next were all sequenced from one sample in a study of T cell responses to AZD1222 COVID-19 vaccine. The repertoire was sequenced with immunoSEQ multiplex PCR; TCRdb's copy has only in-frame clones and lacks some. The sample includes 150,000 or so clones, 91% of them seen just once. The input for sequencing was peripheral blood, taken 28 days after the second AZD1222 dose. The receptors come from an adult who received the AZD1222 COVID-19 vaccine.

The gene calls are TRBV12-5 and TRBJ2-7, with 12 bases lining up with TRBD1. The CDR3 is 15 residues long. Per germline, CDR1 LGHNT and CDR2 FRNRAP. The V and J ends lost 4 bases and 5 bases, in that order; junction bases with no gene match: 6. The CDR3 DNA is TGTGCTAGTGGTTCCTTCGGGACAGGGGGCGACGAGCAGTACTTC. It is translated as CASGSFGTGGDEQYF.

This rearrangement joins TRBV19 to TRBJ1-5, with D maybe TRBD1 (6 bases). From germline, CDR1 is LNHDA and CDR2 SQIVND (reference sequence). CDR3 size: 14 residues. With 4 bases removed from V and 3 bases from J, the gap between germline ends came to 10 bases. This chain's CDR3 is CASSKDRDNQPQHF. CDR3 nucleotide sequence: TGTGCCAGTAGTAAGGACAGAGACAATCAGCCCCAGCATTTT.

The chain uses TRBV11-2 and TRBJ2-1, with D unresolved. Germline V gives CDR1 SGHAT, CDR2 FQNNGV. This CDR3 comprises 13 residues. The germline V and J ends were trimmed by 0 bases and 9 bases, with 9 bases remaining between them. Written as DNA, the CDR3 is TGTGCCAGCAGCTTAGAAGGGTCCAGTGAGCAGTTCTTC. The encoded protein is CASSLEGSSEQFF.

The chain couples TRBV12-3 or TRBV12-4 to TRBJ2-2; unclear D gene. Trimming stripped 6 bases from V and 4 bases from J, with 3 bases between. This CDR3 is 11 amino acids long. Written as DNA, the CDR3 is TGTGCCAGCAGGGTCACCGGGGAGCTGTTTTTT. Translation: CASRVTGELFF.

The J gene is TRBJ2-7, the V gene TRBV25-1; 12 positions agree with TRBD2. This CDR3 region has 15 residues. The J segment lost 3 bases and the V segment lost 3 bases, leaving 3 bases of the junction unmatched. Germline values: CDR1 MGHDK, CDR2 SYGVNS. In nucleotides, the CDR3 is TGTGCCAGCAGTGACCCGGGACTAGCGGGCTACGAGCAGTACTTC. As protein: CASSDPGLAGYEQYF.

J is TRBJ1-4 and V is TRBV18; D gene ambiguous. Germline CDR1 is KGHSH and CDR2 is LQKENI. V was trimmed by 3 bases and J by 1 base, leaving 9 bases between them. The length of the CDR3 is 15 residues. The DNA for the CDR3 is TGTGCCAGCTCACCGATCGGGGTAACTAATGAAAAACTGTTTTTT. It encodes CASSPIGVTNEKLFF. The full variable domain, rest sourced from reference TRBV18 and TRBJ1-4, is NAGVMQNPRHLVRRRGQEARLRCSPMKGHSHVYWYRQLPEEGLKFMVYLQKENIIDESGMPKERFSAEFPKEGPSILRIQQVVRGDSAAYFCASSPIGVTNEKLFFGSGTQLSVL.

The rearrangement uses TRBV27 and TRBJ1-2; tentative D call: TRBD1 (5 bases). The CDR3 has 14 amino acids. The V gene's germline CDR1 is MNHEY and CDR2 SMNVEV (reference sequence). Trimming removed 3 bases at V and 4 bases at J, with 12 bases between. CDR3 amino acids: CASSFTAQGYGYTF. DNA of the CDR3: TGTGCCAGCAGTTTTACGGCGCAGGGCTATGGCTACACCTTC.

This rearrangement joins TRBV7-2 to TRBJ2-2; D may be TRBD1 or TRBD2 (6 bases each). Looked up from germline, CDR1 is SGHTA and CDR2 is FQGNSA. This CDR3 spans 15 amino acids. Trimming pared 2 bases from V and 4 bases from J, leaving 11 bases between. The CDR3 here is CASSLRGEFTGELFF. CDR3 in DNA: TGTGCCAGCAGCTTAAGGGGGGAATTCACCGGGGAGCTGTTTTTT. Looking up the rest from reference TRBV7-2 and TRBJ2-2 gives the full variable domain: GAGVSQSPSNKVTEKGKDVELRCDPISGHTALYWYRQSLGQGLEFLIYFQGNSAPDKSGLPSDRFSAERTGGSVSTLTIQRTQQEDSAVYLCASSLRGEFTGELFFGEGSRLTVL.

The rearrangement uses TRBV4-2 and TRBJ2-5, with D possibly matching TRBD2 (6 bases). This CDR3 is built from 18 residues. V gave up 0 bases and J gave up 4 bases, with 21 bases separating them. Germline V gene data show CDR1 as LGHNA and CDR2 as YNFKEQ. The CDR3 coding sequence is TGTGCCAGCAGCCAAGATCGGGAGCGACCCTCCCGACGAGAGACCCAGTACTTC. This codes for CASSQDRERPSRRETQYF.

In its sample, this clone was seen once. The chain links TRBV4-2 to TRBJ2-3, with D possibly TRBD2 on 5 matching bases. Germline CDR1 and CDR2: LGHNA and YNFKEQ. The CDR3 runs 17 residues. Trimming cost V 1 base and J 1 base, with 15 bases left between them. CDR3 amino acids: CASSQVAGRPRTDTQYF. The CDR3 coding sequence is TGTGCCAGCAGCCAAGTTGCGGGCCGGCCACGCACAGATACGCAGTATTTT.

The chain employs TRBV25-1 and TRBJ1-4; D is perhaps TRBD1 (5 bases). This CDR3 comprises 16 residues. Trimming removed 2 bases from V and 0 bases from J, with 10 bases in between. Per germline, CDR1 MGHDK and CDR2 SYGVNS. In DNA, the CDR3 is TGTGCCAGCAGTGAAGGGGGTAGAGCAACTAATGAAAAACTGTTTTTT. This sequence encodes CASSEGGRATNEKLFF.

J is TRBJ2-3 and V is TRBV6-1, with TRBD1 identical over 7 bases. V trimming: 6 bases; J trimming: 0 bases; junction bases outside the gene matches: 9. The CDR3 sequence is 16 residues long. Germline values: CDR1 MNHNS, CDR2 SASEGT. Written as DNA, the CDR3 is TGTGCCAGCAGCGAATTGACAGGGACAAGCACAGATACGCAGTATTTT. Translating gives CASSELTGTSTDTQYF.

This clone was observed a few times. The V and J genes are TRBV2 and TRBJ2-1, with a possible D match to TRBD1 (6 bases). The CDR3 is 12 residues long. V lost 5 bases to trimming and J lost 8 bases, with 10 bases between them. Germline lookup yields CDR1 SNHLY and CDR2 FYNNEI. CDR3: CASSLQGDEQFF. The CDR3 coding sequence is TGTGCCAGCAGTTTACAGGGAGATGAGCAGTTCTTC.

The chain joins TRBV6-1 to TRBJ2-1; D unclear. CDR1 and CDR2 from the germline V gene are MNHNS and SASEGT. The CDR3 loop spans 16 amino acids. Trimming cost V 4 bases and J 7 bases, with 20 bases left between them. CDR3 in DNA: TGTGCCAGCAGTGTGTCGGGTGGAACTCCTAGGAATGAGCAGTTCTTC. This sequence encodes CASSVSGGTPRNEQFF.

This sequence joins TRBV6-5 and TRBJ1-4; D unresolved. The CDR3 totals 14 residues. The V gene lost 6 bases and the J gene lost 2 bases, with 10 bases spanning the gap. CDR1 is MNHEY, CDR2 SVGAGI, per germline. CDR3 region: CASSPTLTNEKLFF. The CDR3 nucleotides are TGTGCCAGCAGCCCCACTCTCACTAATGAAAAACTGTTTTTT.

The V gene is TRBV18, the J gene TRBJ2-1; unclear D gene. The CDR3 runs to 14 residues. V was shortened by 0 bases and J by 6 bases, with 9 bases between the two germline ends. The germline CDR1 and CDR2 sequences are KGHSH and LQKENI. The CDR3 sequence is CASSPPSLGNEQFF. Written as DNA, the CDR3 is TGTGCCAGCTCACCACCGAGTTTGGGCAATGAGCAGTTCTTC.

The rearrangement uses TRBV4-1 and TRBJ2-5; possible D gene TRBD2, 7 bases. Germline CDR1 MGHRA, CDR2 YSYEKL. V was pared by 2 bases and J by 4 bases, with 11 bases between. The CDR3 contains 14 residues. CDR3 nucleotide sequence: TGCGCCAGCAGCCAATCGGGGGGCTCAGAGACCCAGTACTTC. Residues: CASSQSGGSETQYF.

CDR3 sequence: CASSYRTSTNEKLFF. Written as DNA, the CDR3 is TGTGCCAGCAGCTACCGGACTTCAACTAATGAAAAACTGTTTTTT. The chain employs TRBV14 and TRBJ1-4; D is ambiguous. The germline gives CDR1 SGHDN, CDR2 FVKESK. CDR3 size: 15 residues. V lost 5 bases to trimming and J lost 0 bases, with 10 bases between them. Supplemented by reference TRBV14 and TRBJ1-4, the full variable domain reads EAGVTQFPSHSVIEKGQTVTLRCDPISGHDNLYWYRRVMGKEIKFLLHFVKESKQDESGMPNNRFLAERTGGTYSTLKVQPAELEDSGVYFCASSYRTSTNEKLFFGSGTQLSVL.

This chain links TRBV7-9 with TRBJ2-3; maybe TRBD2 (5 bases). The germline gives CDR1 SEHNR, CDR2 FQNEAQ (reference sequence). V was shortened by 7 bases and J by 6 bases, with 17 bases between the two germline ends. The CDR3 covers 14 residues. In DNA form, the CDR3 reads TGTGCCAGCACCGAATTCACTAGGGCGGATACGCAGTATTTT. Protein sequence: CASTEFTRADTQYF.

This clone was seen a single time. The rearrangement joins TRBV4-2 to TRBJ1-2; D call uncertain. Germline V gene sequence: CDR1 LGHNA, CDR2 YNFKEQ. The length of the CDR3 is 13 residues. V was shortened by 5 bases and J by 6 bases, with 13 bases between the two germline ends. This CDR3 is CASSSDGIDGYTF. CDR3 nucleotide sequence: TGTGCCAGCAGCTCCGATGGCATAGATGGCTACACCTTC.